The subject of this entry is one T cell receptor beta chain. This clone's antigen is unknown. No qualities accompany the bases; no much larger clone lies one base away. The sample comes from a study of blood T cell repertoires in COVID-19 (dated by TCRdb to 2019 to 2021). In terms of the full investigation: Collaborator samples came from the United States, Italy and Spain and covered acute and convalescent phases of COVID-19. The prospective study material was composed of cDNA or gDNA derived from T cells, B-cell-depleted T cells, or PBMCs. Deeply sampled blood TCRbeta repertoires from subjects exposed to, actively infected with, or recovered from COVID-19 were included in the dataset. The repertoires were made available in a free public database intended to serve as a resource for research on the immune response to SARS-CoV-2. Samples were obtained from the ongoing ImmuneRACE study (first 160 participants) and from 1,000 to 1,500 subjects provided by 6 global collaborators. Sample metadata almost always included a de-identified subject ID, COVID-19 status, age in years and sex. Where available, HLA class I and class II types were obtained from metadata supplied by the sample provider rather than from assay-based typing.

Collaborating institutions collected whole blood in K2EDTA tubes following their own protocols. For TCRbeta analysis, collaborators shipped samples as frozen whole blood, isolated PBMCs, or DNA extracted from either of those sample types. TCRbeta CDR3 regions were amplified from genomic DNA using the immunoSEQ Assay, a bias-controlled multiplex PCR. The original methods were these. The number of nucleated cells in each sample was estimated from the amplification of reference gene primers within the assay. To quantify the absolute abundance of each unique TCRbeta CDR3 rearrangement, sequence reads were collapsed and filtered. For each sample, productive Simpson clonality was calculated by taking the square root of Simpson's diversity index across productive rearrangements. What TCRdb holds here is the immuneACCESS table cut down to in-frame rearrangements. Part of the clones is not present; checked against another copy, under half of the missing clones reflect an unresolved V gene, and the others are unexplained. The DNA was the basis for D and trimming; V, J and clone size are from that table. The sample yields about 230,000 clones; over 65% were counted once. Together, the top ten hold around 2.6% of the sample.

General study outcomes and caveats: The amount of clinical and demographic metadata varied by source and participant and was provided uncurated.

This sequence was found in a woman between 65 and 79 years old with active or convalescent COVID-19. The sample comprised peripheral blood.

The DNA reads TGTGCCAGCAGTTACTCCCGGGGGGGTGGAAACACCATATATTTT. Its amino acids are CASSYSRGGGNTIYF. The chain employs TRBV6-6 and TRBJ1-3; the D region possibly corresponds to TRBD1 (5 bases align). CDR3 length: 15 amino acids, cysteine to phenylalanine. Solely the CDR3 DNA is kept, with 45 bases framed from the first base. From the germline V gene (reference sequence), CDR1 is MNHNY and CDR2 is SVGAGI. Deletion took 0 bases off V and 3 bases off J, with a span of 9 bases between the germline ends.